The 14 T cell receptor beta chains in this list originate from one sample, sequenced in a study of T cell repertoires in cytomegalovirus infection. TCRdb processed the reads anew with MiXCR; each CDR3 protein has one entry. The sample lists 200,000 to 300,000 distinct CDR3 sequences; around 13% were seen once. Sequencing was performed on PBMCs. The receptor set was obtained from a human donor in good health (CMV status not recorded). Some clones in this sample may be carry-over from other donors' samples.

This clonotype was counted many times. V is TRBV6-1 and J is TRBJ2-3; possibly TRBD1 or TRBD2 for D (5 bases each). The V gene lost 1 base and the J gene lost 4 bases, with 12 bases spanning the gap. CDR3 length: 15 amino acids. Germline V gene sequence: CDR1 MNHNS, CDR2 SASEGT. The CDR3 reads CASSEGGQGSDTQYF. CDR3 nucleotide sequence: TGTGCCAGCAGTGAAGGCGGGCAGGGCTCAGATACGCAGTATTTT.

The V call is TRBV29-1, the J call TRBJ2-1; 14 bases align to TRBD2. Germline-derived CDR1 and CDR2 are SQVTM and ANQGSEA. The CDR3 length is 15 residues. V lost 6 bases and J lost 5; bases outside the gene matches: 6. This chain's CDR3 is CSVTGLAGGNNEQFF. The CDR3 region has the DNA TGCAGCGTGACCGGACTAGCGGGGGGAAACAATGAGCAGTTCTTC.

This clonotype appeared many times. The CDR3 here is CASRGTDTGELFF. The CDR3 nucleotides are TGTGCCAGCAGGGGGACTGACACCGGGGAGCTGTTTTTT. J is TRBJ2-2 and V is TRBV6-1; the D gene is possibly TRBD2 (6 bases). Trimming left V 6 bases short and J 3 bases short, with 8 bases between. This CDR3 is 13 amino acids long. Germline CDR1 MNHNS, CDR2 SASEGT.

This chain connects TRBV20-1 to TRBJ2-1, with D perhaps TRBD1 (6 bases). V gave up 6 bases and J gave up 0 bases, with 12 bases separating them. The CDR3 contains 14 residues. CDR1 is DFQATT and CDR2 is SNEGSKA in the germline V gene (reference sequence). CDR3 sequence reads: CSAPDRSSYNEQFF. CDR3 coding DNA: TGCAGTGCCCCTGACAGGTCCTCCTACAATGAGCAGTTCTTC.

This clonotype showed up many times. The chain carries TRBV20-1 and TRBJ2-7; 7 bases fit TRBD2. CDR3 length: 12 residues. Germline trimming cut 2 bases from V and 3 bases from J; bases unmatched to any gene: 1. Germline CDR1 DFQATT, CDR2 SNEGSKA (reference sequence). The CDR3 coding sequence is TGCAGTGCTAGACTAGCGGACTACGAGCAGTACTTC. Its translation: CSARLADYEQYF.

This clonotype was counted many times. V usage is TRBV28 and J usage is TRBJ2-7, with a possible D match to TRBD1 (6 bases). CDR1 is MDHEN, CDR2 SYDVKM, per germline. The ends were cut back, 6 bases at V and 1 base at J, with 19 bases in the middle. This CDR3 contains 16 residues. The CDR3, as DNA: TGTGCCAGCAGCCCGGTGGGGCAGGGGCGTTCCTACGAGCAGTACTTC. Translated: CASSPVGQGRSYEQYF.

The chain employs TRBV4-2 and TRBJ2-3; 9 bases agree with TRBD1. CDR3 length: 15 residues. Germline-derived CDR1 and CDR2 are LGHNA and YNFKEQ. Trimming at V came to 4 bases and at J to 2 bases, leaving 4 bases not matched to a gene. The CDR3 is CASSPRTGDTDTQYF. The DNA of the CDR3 is TGTGCCAGCAGCCCCCGGACAGGGGACACAGATACGCAGTATTTT.

This clonotype came up many times. CDR3 amino acids: CASSYSGYGYTF. CDR3 DNA: TGTGCCAGCAGTTATTCGGGTTATGGCTACACCTTC. The J gene is TRBJ1-2, the V gene TRBV6-2 or TRBV6-3; D gene uncertain. Germline-derived CDR1 and CDR2 are MNHEY and SVGEGT. This CDR3 is built from 12 residues. V lost 3 bases and J 5 bases, leaving 7 bases between the germline ends.

A few counts support this clonotype. The rearrangement joins TRBV5-6 to TRBJ1-2; maybe TRBD1 (6 bases). Looked up from germline, CDR1 is SGHDT and CDR2 is YYEEEE. The V end lost 4 bases, the J end lost 7 bases, and 20 bases lay between the germline ends. This CDR3 spans 15 amino acids. CDR3 nucleotides: TGTGCCAGCAGCCCCTGGGGGCAGGCCCGTAGTGGCTACACCTTC. Its translation: CASSPWGQARSGYTF.

Many counts were recorded for this clonotype. The V and J genes are TRBV14 and TRBJ1-2, with TRBD1 as a possible D gene (6 bases). V shed 7 bases and J shed 8 bases, with 20 bases lying between them. The CDR3 extends over 14 amino acids. The germline CDR1 and CDR2 sequences are SGHDN and FVKESK. CDR3 sequence (DNA): TGTGCCAGCACCCCGGGACAATCGCTCCGCGGCTACACCTTC. Translated: CASTPGQSLRGYTF.

This chain joins TRBV11-3 and TRBJ2-5; D not resolved. Looked up from germline, CDR1 is SGHNT and CDR2 is YENEEA. The CDR3 runs to 14 residues. V was shortened by 0 bases and J by 4 bases, with 9 bases between the two germline ends. CDR3 residues: CASSLDRAPETQYF. For the CDR3, the DNA is TGTGCCAGCAGCTTAGATCGGGCCCCAGAGACCCAGTACTTC.

This clonotype has just a few counts. This chain uses TRBV2 with TRBJ1-1; 9 nucleotides match TRBD1. The CDR3 extends over 16 amino acids. Germline V lookup: CDR1 SNHLY, CDR2 FYNNEI. V shed 6 bases, J shed 3 bases, and the junction held 11 bases outside the gene matches. CDR3 coding DNA: TGTGCCAGCAGGGTGGGACAGGGCACCTTGGACACTGAAGCTTTCTTT. It translates to CASRVGQGTLDTEAFF.

This clonotype has ten or more counts. The rearrangement links TRBV10-3 to TRBJ1-2; D is perhaps TRBD1 (5 bases). Germline V gives CDR1 ENHRY, CDR2 SYGVKD. The CDR3 runs 15 residues. V lost 4 bases and J lost 3, with 15 bases in between. CDR3 nucleotide sequence: TGTGCCATCAGTGGGACTCCGGGGGAGCACTATGGCTACACCTTC. It translates to CAISGTPGEHYGYTF.

The chain uses TRBV9 and TRBJ2-7; 9 nucleotides agree with TRBD1. Germline V gene data show CDR1 as SGDLS and CDR2 as YYNGEE. The CDR3 extends over 14 amino acids. The V and J ends lost 2 bases and 4 bases, in that order; junction bases with no gene match: 4. The CDR3, as DNA: TGTGCCAGCAGCGTCGGGACAGGGCTATACGAGCAGTACTTC. This encodes CASSVGTGLYEQYF.